The T cell receptor (beta chain) under discussion was sequenced for a study of T-cell reconstitution after alpha-beta-depleted transplantation in children (dated by TCRdb to 2016 to 2017). In terms of the full investigation: T-cell immune reconstitution after TCRalphabeta/CD19-depleted allogeneic hematopoietic cell transplantation in children was quantitatively tracked in the study by means of TCR repertoire profiling.

Taken from the germline V gene, the CDR1 and CDR2 loops are SGHRS and YFSETQ. Measured from the cysteine to the phenylalanine, the CDR3 is 15 residues long. CDR3 DNA is the only sequence kept; it has 45 bases, read in frame from the first base. Compared with germline, V lacks 4 bases and J lacks 3 bases; bases without a gene match: 5. This clonotype was seen repeatedly, ten times or more. The clone's antigen remains unknown. Per-nucleotide qualities are absent, and no much larger clonotype sits a single base away. Libraries were constructed by PCR. Sequencer: Illumina HiSeq 2500. Molecular barcoding was employed in the preparation of TCR libraries, with unique molecular identifiers being used to normalize TCRbeta repertoire quantification. The raw public reads went through TCRdb reprocessing: fastp at Q25, MiXCR clone calling, in-frame beta chains kept. Every CDR3 protein is listed once, alongside the most common genes and DNA of its rows. The table for this sample lists 260,000 or so distinct CDR3 sequences; approximately 12% of them were counted only once. The ten largest clones add up to around 2.5% of the sample.

The origin of this receptor is a human donor who donated a stem cell graft to a child with acute lymphoblastic leukemia. The receptor chain draws on TRBV5-1 and TRBJ2-3; TRBD1 lines up with 10 middle nucleotides. This sample comprised PBMCs from the stem cell graft donor, obtained from the stem cell graft. The CDR3 in this case is CASSTRTGGTDTQYF. In nucleotides, the sequence is TGCGCCAGCAGCACTAGGACAGGGGGGACAGATACGCAGTATTTT.